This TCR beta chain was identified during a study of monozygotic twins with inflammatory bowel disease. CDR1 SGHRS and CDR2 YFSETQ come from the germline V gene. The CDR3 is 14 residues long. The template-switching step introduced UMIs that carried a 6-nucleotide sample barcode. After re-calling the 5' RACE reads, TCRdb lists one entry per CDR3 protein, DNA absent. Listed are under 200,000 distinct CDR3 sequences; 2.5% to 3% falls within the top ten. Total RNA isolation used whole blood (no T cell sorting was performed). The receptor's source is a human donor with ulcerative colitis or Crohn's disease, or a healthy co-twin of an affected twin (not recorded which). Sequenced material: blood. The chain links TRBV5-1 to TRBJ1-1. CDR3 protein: CASSFRQGGTEAFF.